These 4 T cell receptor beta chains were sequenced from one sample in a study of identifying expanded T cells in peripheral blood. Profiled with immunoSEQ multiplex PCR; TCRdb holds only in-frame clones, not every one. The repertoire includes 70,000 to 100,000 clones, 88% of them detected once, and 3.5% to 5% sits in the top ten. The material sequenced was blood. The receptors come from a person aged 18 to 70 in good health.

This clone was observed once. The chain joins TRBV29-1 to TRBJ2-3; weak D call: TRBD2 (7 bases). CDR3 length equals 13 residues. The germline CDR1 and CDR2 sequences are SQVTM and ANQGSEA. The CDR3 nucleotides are TGCAGTGTAGGGGGGGCAGGTCGGGATACGCAGTATTTT. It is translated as CSVGGAGRDTQYF.

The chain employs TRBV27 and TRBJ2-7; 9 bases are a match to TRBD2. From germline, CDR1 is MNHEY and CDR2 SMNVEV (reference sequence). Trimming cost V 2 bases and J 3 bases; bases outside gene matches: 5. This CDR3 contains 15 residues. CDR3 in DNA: TGTGCCAGCAGTTTAAGTAGCGGGGGCCTCTACGAGCAGTACTTC. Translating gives CASSLSSGGLYEQYF.

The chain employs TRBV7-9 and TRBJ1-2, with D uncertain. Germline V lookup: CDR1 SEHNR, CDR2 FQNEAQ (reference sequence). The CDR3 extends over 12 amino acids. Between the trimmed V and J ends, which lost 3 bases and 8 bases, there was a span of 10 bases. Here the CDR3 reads CASSLDFGGYTF. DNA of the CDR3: TGTGCCAGCAGCTTGGACTTCGGGGGCTACACCTTC.

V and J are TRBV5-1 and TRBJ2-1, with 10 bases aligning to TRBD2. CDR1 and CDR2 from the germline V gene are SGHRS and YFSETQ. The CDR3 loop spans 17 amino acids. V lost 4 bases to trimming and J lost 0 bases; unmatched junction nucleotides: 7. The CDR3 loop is CASSGLQREGSYNEQFF. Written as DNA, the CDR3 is TGCGCCAGCAGCGGGCTTCAGCGGGAGGGCTCCTACAATGAGCAGTTCTTC.